This T cell receptor beta chain emerged from a study of blood T cell repertoires in COVID-19 (TCRdb year 2020). In terms of the full investigation: Collaborator samples came from the United States, Italy and Spain and covered acute and convalescent phases of COVID-19. The material from the prospective study consisted of cDNA or gDNA derived from T cells, B-cell-depleted T cells, or PBMCs. Subjects who had been exposed to COVID-19, were actively infected with it, or had recovered from it provided the deeply sampled blood TCRbeta repertoires that made up the dataset. The repertoires were released in a freely available public database meant as a resource for research on the immune response to SARS-CoV-2. The samples were drawn from two sources: the first 160 participants of the ongoing ImmuneRACE study, and 1,254 subjects contributed by 6 global collaborators. Sample metadata almost always included a de-identified subject ID, COVID-19 status, age in years and sex. Where available, HLA class I and class II types were obtained from metadata supplied by the sample provider rather than from assay-based typing.

Comment on this clone: Its target antigen remains unknown. Base qualities are not recorded, but no much larger clone differs from it by a single base. The sample holds other DNA sequences that translate to the same CDR3.

The immunoSEQ Assay, a bias-controlled multiplex PCR, was used to amplify TCRbeta CDR3 regions from genomic DNA. The paper's data handling went like this. Within the assay, amplification of reference gene primers was used to estimate how many nucleated cells each sample contained. To quantify the absolute abundance of each unique TCRbeta CDR3 rearrangement, sequence reads were collapsed and filtered. For each sample, productive Simpson clonality was calculated as the square root of Simpson's diversity index across productive rearrangements. What TCRdb holds here is the immuneACCESS table cut down to in-frame rearrangements. Part of the clones is not present; checked against another copy, under half of the missing clones reflect an unresolved V gene, and the others are unexplained. The DNA gave D and trimming, while V, J and clone size come from that table. The table for this sample lists tens of thousands of clones; over 80% of them were counted only once. Roughly 5% of the sample is in the top ten clones.

General conclusions and limits of the study: The amount of clinical and demographic metadata varied by source and participant and was provided uncurated.

V is trimmed back by 0 bases and J by 1 base, and the junction contains 2 bases that no gene match accounts for. CDR1 is given as SGHRS and CDR2 as YFSETQ, both from the germline V gene. From the cysteine through the phenylalanine, the CDR3 covers 15 amino acids. Only the CDR3 part of the read is kept: 45 bases, read in frame from the first base. Whole blood was collected in K2EDTA tubes by collaborating institutions according to the institutions' own protocols. For TCRbeta analysis, collaborators shipped samples in one of three forms: frozen whole blood, isolated PBMCs, or DNA extracted from either of those sample types.

The receptor was isolated from a man between 70 and 80 years old with acute or convalescent COVID-19. Source material: peripheral blood. In this chain, TRBV5-1 is recombined with TRBJ2-7; the central 9 bases match TRBD2. The CDR3 in this case is CASSLGSGGSYEQYF. The DNA sequence is TGCGCCAGCAGCTTGGGGAGCGGGGGGTCCTACGAGCAGTACTTC.